The 19 T cell receptor beta chains below come from one sample, sequenced in a study of monozygotic twins with inflammatory bowel disease. TCRdb re-called the 5' RACE reads, yielding one record per CDR3 amino acid sequence without DNA. The listing contains about 380,000 distinct CDR3 sequences. Sequencing used blood. All receptors come from a human donor with ulcerative colitis or Crohn's disease, or a healthy co-twin of an affected twin (not recorded which).

The chain uses TRBV11-2 and TRBJ2-1; TCRdb's assignment of TRBD2 cannot be checked, as there is no DNA. CDR1 SGHAT and CDR2 FQNNGV come from the germline V gene. The CDR3 contains 18 residues. The CDR3 region is CASSLYQSRTSRDNEQFF.

V usage is TRBV24-1 and J usage is TRBJ2-7; the TCRdb D gene call, TRBD2, has no DNA to confirm it. CDR1 KGHDR and CDR2 SFDVKD come from the germline V gene. The CDR3 is made up of 13 amino acids. The CDR3 is CATSDSGIYEQYF.

This chain links TRBV4-3 with TRBJ2-7. Germline CDR1 and CDR2: LGHNA and YSLEER. This CDR3 contains 15 residues. The CDR3 sequence: CASSQVAGGSYEQYF.

The chain joins TRBV25-1 to TRBJ2-2; TCRdb picks TRBD2, but there is no DNA to check that call. The germline gives CDR1 MGHDK, CDR2 SYGVNS. This CDR3 contains 13 residues. Here the CDR3 reads CASGTRNTGELFF.

The V call is TRBV14, the J call TRBJ2-7; the TCRdb call, TRBD1, lacks DNA for checking. The CDR3 runs to 17 residues. CDR1 and CDR2 (germline): SGHDN, FVKESK. The chain's CDR3 is CASSHSEGGPRDYEQYF.

The chain links TRBV9 to TRBJ2-5; TCRdb gives TRBD2 as the D gene, but with no DNA this cannot be confirmed. The CDR3 is 15 residues long. Germline assignment: CDR1 SGDLS and CDR2 YYNGEE. Here the CDR3 reads CASSDIGTSEETQYF.

The chain carries TRBV29-1 and TRBJ2-2; TCRdb's D call, TRBD1, is unchecked because there is no DNA. This CDR3 spans 14 amino acids. Looked up from germline, CDR1 is SQVTM and CDR2 is ANQGSEA. The CDR3 loop is CSVGTGANTGELFF.

The chain couples TRBV4-3 to TRBJ2-3; TCRdb proposes TRBD2, but this gene call is untestable without DNA. The CDR3 is made up of 18 amino acids. Germline V lookup: CDR1 LGHNA, CDR2 YSLEER. The CDR3 sequence: CASSDRRGTSGDTDTQYF.

The V gene is TRBV29-1, the J gene TRBJ1-1; the TRBD1 assignment by TCRdb is unverifiable without DNA. Per the germline V gene, CDR1 is SQVTM and CDR2 is ANQGSEA. The CDR3 spans 15 residues. CDR3 amino acids: CSVEEGMGRYTEAFF. The full variable domain, completed using reference TRBV29-1 and TRBJ1-1, is SAVISQKPSRDICQRGTSLTIQCQVDSQVTMMFWYRQQPGQSLTLIATANQGSEATYESGFVIDKFPISRPNLTFSTLTVSNMSPEDSSIYLCSVEEGMGRYTEAFFGQGTRLTVV.

The chain combines TRBV4-1 with TRBJ1-1; TCRdb's D call, TRBD1, is unchecked because there is no DNA. Germline CDR1 MGHRA, CDR2 YSYEKL. This CDR3 has 13 amino acids. The CDR3 loop is CASSYVLSGEAFF.

The chain has TRBV7-2 and TRBJ2-2; TCRdb indicates TRBD2, and absent DNA this call remains unverified. CDR1 is SGHTA, CDR2 FQGNSA, per germline. The CDR3 has 17 amino acids. This CDR3 reads CASTEWQGEANTGELFF.

The V call is TRBV20-1, the J call TRBJ2-6; lacking DNA, the TRBD2 call made by TCRdb goes unchecked. CDR1 is DFQATT, CDR2 SNEGSKA, per germline (reference sequence). The CDR3 covers 17 residues. CDR3 protein: CSARPRDSNSGANVLTF.

The genes are TRBV6-5 and TRBJ2-3. CDR3 size: 14 residues. CDR1 and CDR2 from the germline V gene are MNHEY and SVGAGI. CDR3 residues: CASSYSASADTQYF.

The rearrangement uses TRBV7-2 and TRBJ2-2. Per the germline V gene, CDR1 is SGHTA and CDR2 is FQGNSA. The CDR3 sequence is 15 residues long. Here the CDR3 reads CASSLLGGNTGELFF. The complete variable domain, with remaining parts taken from reference TRBV7-2 and TRBJ2-2, reads GAGVSQSPSNKVTEKGKDVELRCDPISGHTALYWYRQSLGQGLEFLIYFQGNSAPDKSGLPSDRFSAERTGGSVSTLTIQRTQQEDSAVYLCASSLLGGNTGELFFGEGSRLTVL.

The chain couples TRBV20-1 to TRBJ1-2; TCRdb returns TRBD1, unconfirmable since there is no DNA. The CDR3 consists of 14 residues. Germline values: CDR1 DFQATT, CDR2 SNEGSKA (reference sequence). This CDR3 reads CSARDRVGGGGYTF.

The chain combines TRBV20-1 with TRBJ2-7; the TCRdb D gene call, TRBD2, has no DNA to confirm it. Germline CDR1 DFQATT, CDR2 SNEGSKA (reference sequence). The CDR3 sequence is 13 residues long. The CDR3 reads CSATGQSSYEQYF.

The chain links TRBV29-1 to TRBJ2-2. The CDR3 has 12 residues. Germline V gene data show CDR1 as SQVTM and CDR2 as ANQGSEA. CDR3 loop: CSVYGGAGELFF.

The rearrangement links TRBV7-2 to TRBJ2-2; the D call from TCRdb, TRBD1, cannot be confirmed without DNA. CDR1 is SGHTA, CDR2 FQGNSA, per germline. The CDR3 has 15 residues. The CDR3 sequence is CASSLVPGGAGELFF.

The gene calls are TRBV7-9 and TRBJ1-2. CDR1 and CDR2 (germline): SEHNR, FQNEAQ (reference sequence). The CDR3 contains 15 residues. The CDR3 sequence: CASSLSALHEGGYTF. Complete variable domain (other parts from reference TRBV7-9 and TRBJ1-2): DTGVSQNPRHKITKRGQNVTFRCDPISEHNRLYWYRQTLGQGPEFLTYFQNEAQLEKSRLLSDRFSAERPKGSFSTLEIQRTEQGDSAMYLCASSLSALHEGGYTFGSGTRLTVV.